The present T cell receptor beta chain was sequenced within a study of T cells in Graves' hyperthyroidism and ophthalmopathy. Amplified regions were TCR beta CDR3 sequences from RNA transcripts. TCR CDR3 regions were first amplified by RT-PCR with HTBI primers. TCRdb passed the multiplex PCR reads through MiXCR, listing each CDR3 protein once. The table lists hundreds of thousands of distinct CDR3 sequences, roughly a third of them singletons. Germline V gene lookup returns CDR1 SGHTA and CDR2 FQGNSA. The J segment lost 5 bases and the V segment lost 5 bases, leaving 6 bases of the junction unmatched. CDR3 length: 14 amino acids. Using more than 7.5 ml of fresh peripheral blood, PBMCs were prepared.

This receptor was obtained from a woman between 40 and 50 years old with Graves' hyperthyroidism. V is TRBV7-2 and J is TRBJ2-5, with 9 nucleotides matching TRBD1. Sequencing was performed on blood. DNA of the CDR3: TGTGCCAGCAGCGAACAGGGGGCCTGGGAGACCCAGTACTTC. The encoded protein is CASSEQGAWETQYF.